This paragraph reports one T cell receptor beta chain. It lacks a known antigen. A read error may produce the germline difference seen at one junction end. With the read ending 3 residues before the CDR3 end, the germline J gene is used to fill in that end. Within the sample, other DNA sequences also encode this same CDR3. TCR beta CDR3 regions were amplified by multiplex PCR using the immunoSEQ assay from an average of 1200 ng genomic DNA per sample. The assay corrected primer bias using a complete synthetic TCR repertoire to establish an amplification baseline. The amplicons were sequenced on the Illumina platform. Processing in the source paper ran as follows. Sequences were error-corrected by clustering with frequency ratios and a modified nearest-neighbor algorithm and were then analyzed in the immunoSEQ Analyzer with IMGT gene definitions. At each rarefaction depth, TCR richness and evenness were averaged across 20 rarefaction repeats, and samples with fewer sequences than that depth were excluded. Wilcoxon rank sum tests with FDR correction were used to compare V, D and J gene relative abundances between the groups. In the blinded duplicates, the intraclass correlation was 90% to 96% for TCR richness and averaged 76.4% across 66 gene segments. Entries here come from immuneACCESS through TCRdb and include only in-frame sequences with V and J called. Some clones fail to appear in such tables; in the studies checked, an unresolved V gene covers under half of the shortfall, and the cause of the remainder is unknown. Clone size and the V and J calls come from that table; the DNA yielded D and trimming. The sample table records under 50,000 clones. The top ten clonotypes cover around 6% of the sample.

This entry belongs to a study of T cells in women clearing cervical HPV infection (dated by TCRdb to the late 2010s). Turning to the overall study: The cases were 25 women with histologically confirmed HPV16-related CIN3 or worse, and 2 of those women had invasive cancers. Controls were 25 or so women whose single incident HPV16 infection cleared within 12 months without precancer or cancer developing. Blood from cases was collected at the visit where the lesion was first found, while blood from controls was collected once the infection could no longer be detected. Among cases, blood sampling occurred a median of roughly 150 days after lesion detection, with an interquartile range of 90 to 200 days. Quality controls consisted of five blinded duplicates per group, for a total of about 60 samples made up of roughly 50 participants and around ten replicates. HLA typing was available for only a few women, so HLA type could not be excluded as a confounder. The parent cohort enrolled 9,500 to 12,000 women aged 18 or older in Guanacaste, Costa Rica, in about 1992 to 1994 and followed the women for around seven years. An exploratory proof-of-principle case-control study, nested within the Guanacaste HPV Natural History Study in Costa Rica, was conducted to compare TCR repertoires across cervical HPV16 outcomes. Cases were matched to controls by age within five years and by the year the sample was collected. Median age was roughly 32 years in cases versus around 40 in controls, and baseline characteristics did not differ significantly.

CDR1 and CDR2 were assigned from the germline V gene (reference sequence) as LNHDA and SQIVND. Spanning cysteine to phenylalanine, the CDR3 consists of 15 amino acids. Shown are 36 bases from within the CDR3, in frame from base 1. Summary of the overall study and its limitations: Lower TRBV6-7 relative abundance was observed in cases than in controls (around 0.1% versus 0.15%; Bonferroni P = 0.0008). Across sequencing depths, CIN3+ cases showed significantly higher TCR repertoire richness than controls, but evenness did not differ between the groups. Because the number of T cells per sample was unknown, the richness differences could reflect varying T-cell content rather than repertoire biology. The cross-sectional design could not show whether associations preceded infection or resulted from it; effector/memory subsets and HPV-specific T cells were not isolated. By combining richness with V gene abundances, random forest classifiers separated cases from controls with an estimated AUC of around 0.8.

Every participant had a single incident cervical HPV16 infection, and prevalent HPV16 infections were excluded. Cervical HPV DNA was detected by MY09/MY11 PCR and genotyped by dot-blot hybridization. Fifteen mL of heparinized blood were centrifuged, and the buffy coat was split into aliquots, frozen at -30 degrees C, and then kept at -80 degrees C. QIAGEN kits were used to extract genomic DNA from the buffy coat specimens. The sequencing input was blood buffy coat. This clonotype originated in a woman aged 18 to 75 with a cervical HPV16 infection that either progressed to CIN3+ or cleared (not recorded which). Recombination connected TRBV19 to TRBJ1-3; TRBD1 might be the D gene, on 5 matching bases. The CDR3 region: CASSKMDKGGNTIYF. CDR3 DNA, as far as it was read: TGTGCCAGTAGTAAGATGGACAAAGGTGGAAACACG. With all but the CDR3 taken from the reference TRBV19 and TRBJ1-3 genes, the full variable domain is: DGGITQSPKYLFRKEGQNVTLSCEQNLNHDAMYWYRQDPGQGLRLIYYSQIVNDFQKGDIAEGYSVSREKKESFPLTVTSAQKNPTAFYLCASSKMDKGGNTIYFGEGSWLTVV.